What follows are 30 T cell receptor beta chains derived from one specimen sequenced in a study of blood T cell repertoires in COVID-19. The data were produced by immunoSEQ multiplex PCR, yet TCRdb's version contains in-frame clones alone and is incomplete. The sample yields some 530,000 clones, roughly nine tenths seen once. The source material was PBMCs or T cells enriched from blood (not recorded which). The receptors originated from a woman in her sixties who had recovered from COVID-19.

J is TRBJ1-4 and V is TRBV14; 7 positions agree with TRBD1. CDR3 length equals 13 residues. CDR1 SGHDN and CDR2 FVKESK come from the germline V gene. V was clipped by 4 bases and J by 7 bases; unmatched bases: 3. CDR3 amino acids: CASSRDSPEKLFF. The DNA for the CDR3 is TGTGCCAGCAGCCGGGACAGCCCTGAAAAACTGTTTTTT.

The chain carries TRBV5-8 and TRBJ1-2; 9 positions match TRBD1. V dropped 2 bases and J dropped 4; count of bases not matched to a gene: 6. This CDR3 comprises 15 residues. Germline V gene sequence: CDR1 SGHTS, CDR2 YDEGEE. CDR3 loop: CASSFYRGLSYGYTF. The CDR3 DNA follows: TGTGCCAGCAGCTTCTACAGGGGGCTCTCCTATGGCTACACCTTC.

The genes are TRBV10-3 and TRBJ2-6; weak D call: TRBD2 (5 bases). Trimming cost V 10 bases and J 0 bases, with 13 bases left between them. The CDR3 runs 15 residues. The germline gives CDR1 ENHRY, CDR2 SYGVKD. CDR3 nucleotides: TGTGCCACCTACACCGGGGTCTCTGGGGCCAACGTCCTGACTTTC. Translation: CATYTGVSGANVLTF.

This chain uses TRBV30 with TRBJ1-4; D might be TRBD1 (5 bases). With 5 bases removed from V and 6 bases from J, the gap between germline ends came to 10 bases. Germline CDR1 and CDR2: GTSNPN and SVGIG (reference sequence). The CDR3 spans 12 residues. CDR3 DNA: TGTGCCTGGGGACAAGAAGATGAAAAACTGTTTTTT. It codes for CAWGQEDEKLFF.

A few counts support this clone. For the CDR3, the DNA is TGTGCCAGCAGCGTAGCGGACACTCAGCCCCAGCATTTT. Encoded protein: CASSVADTQPQHF. The J gene is TRBJ1-5, the V gene TRBV9; TRBD1 is a possible D gene (5 bases). Per germline, CDR1 SGDLS and CDR2 YYNGEE. V was shortened by 0 bases and J by 6 bases, with 7 bases between the two germline ends. The CDR3 is 13 residues long.

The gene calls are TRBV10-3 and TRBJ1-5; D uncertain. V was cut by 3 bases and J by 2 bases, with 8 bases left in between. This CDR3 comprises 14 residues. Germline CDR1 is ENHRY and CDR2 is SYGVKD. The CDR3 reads CAISDPGGNQPQHF. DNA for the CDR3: TGTGCCATCAGTGACCCGGGAGGCAATCAGCCCCAGCATTTT.

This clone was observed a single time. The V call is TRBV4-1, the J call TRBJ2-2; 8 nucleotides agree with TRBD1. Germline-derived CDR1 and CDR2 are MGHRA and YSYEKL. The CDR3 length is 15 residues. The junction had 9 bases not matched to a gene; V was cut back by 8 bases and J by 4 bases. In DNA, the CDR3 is TGCGCCAGCCGCCGACAGGGGAGTGGCACCGGGGAGCTGTTTTTT. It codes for CASRRQGSGTGELFF.

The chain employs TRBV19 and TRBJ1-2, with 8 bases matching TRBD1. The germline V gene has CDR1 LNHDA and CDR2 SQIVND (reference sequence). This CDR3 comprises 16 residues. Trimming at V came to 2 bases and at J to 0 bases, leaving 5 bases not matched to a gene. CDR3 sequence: CASSIWTGYSNYGYTF. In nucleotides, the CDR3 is TGTGCCAGTAGTATATGGACAGGGTATTCTAACTATGGCTACACCTTC.

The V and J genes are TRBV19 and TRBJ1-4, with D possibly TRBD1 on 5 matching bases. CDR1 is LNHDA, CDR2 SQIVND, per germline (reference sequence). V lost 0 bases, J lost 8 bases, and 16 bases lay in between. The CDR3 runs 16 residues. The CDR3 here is CASSIDPGQGEEKLFF. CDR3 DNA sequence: TGTGCCAGTAGTATAGATCCGGGCCAGGGCGAAGAAAAACTGTTTTTT.

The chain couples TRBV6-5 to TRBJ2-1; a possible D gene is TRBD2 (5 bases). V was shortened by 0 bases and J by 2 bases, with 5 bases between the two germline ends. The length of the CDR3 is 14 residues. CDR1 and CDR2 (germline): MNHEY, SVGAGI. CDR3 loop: CASSYSGAYNEQFF. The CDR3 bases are TGTGCCAGCAGTTACTCCGGGGCCTACAATGAGCAGTTCTTC.

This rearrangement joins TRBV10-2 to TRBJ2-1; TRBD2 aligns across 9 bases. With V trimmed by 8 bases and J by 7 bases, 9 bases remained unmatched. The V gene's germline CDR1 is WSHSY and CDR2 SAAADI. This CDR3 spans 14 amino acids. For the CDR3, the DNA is TGCGCCAGCGGGCGGGGGGGCGGTACGAATGAGCAGTTCTTC. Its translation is CASGRGGGTNEQFF.

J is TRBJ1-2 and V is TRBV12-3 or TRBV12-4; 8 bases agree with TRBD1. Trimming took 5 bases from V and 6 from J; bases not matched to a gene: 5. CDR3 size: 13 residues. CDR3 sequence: CASSHGQGNGYTF. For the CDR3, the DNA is TGTGCCAGCAGTCACGGACAGGGAAATGGCTACACCTTC.

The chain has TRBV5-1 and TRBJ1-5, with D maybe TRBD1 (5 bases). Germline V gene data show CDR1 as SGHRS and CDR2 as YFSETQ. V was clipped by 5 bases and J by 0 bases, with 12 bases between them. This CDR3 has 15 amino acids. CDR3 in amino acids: CASRETADSNQPQHF. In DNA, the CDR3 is TGCGCCAGCAGGGAGACAGCAGATAGCAATCAGCCCCAGCATTTT.

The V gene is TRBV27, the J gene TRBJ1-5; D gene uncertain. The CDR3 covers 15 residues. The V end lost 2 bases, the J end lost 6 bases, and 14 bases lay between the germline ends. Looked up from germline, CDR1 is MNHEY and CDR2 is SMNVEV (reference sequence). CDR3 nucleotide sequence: TGTGCCAGCAGTTTACCTACCCGGGAACGTCAGCCCCAGCATTTT. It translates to CASSLPTRERQPQHF.

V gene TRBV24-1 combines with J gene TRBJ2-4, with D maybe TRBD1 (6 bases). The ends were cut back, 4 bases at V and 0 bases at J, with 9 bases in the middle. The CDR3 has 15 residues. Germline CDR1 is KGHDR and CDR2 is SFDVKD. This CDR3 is CATSDHRVAKNIQYF. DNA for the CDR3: TGTGCCACCAGTGACCACAGGGTAGCCAAAAACATTCAGTACTTC.

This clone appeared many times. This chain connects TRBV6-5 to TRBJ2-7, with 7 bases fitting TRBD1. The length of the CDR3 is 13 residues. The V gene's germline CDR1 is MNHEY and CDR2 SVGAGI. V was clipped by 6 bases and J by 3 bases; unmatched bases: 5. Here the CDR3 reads CASRNRGHYEQYF. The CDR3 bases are TGTGCCAGCAGAAACAGGGGACACTACGAGCAGTACTTC.

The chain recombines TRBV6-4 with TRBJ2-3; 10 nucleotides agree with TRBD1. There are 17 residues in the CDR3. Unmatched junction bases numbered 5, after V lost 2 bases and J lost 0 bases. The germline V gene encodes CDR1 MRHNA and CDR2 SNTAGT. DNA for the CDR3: TGTGCCAGCAGTGACACCTGGACAGGGGGGAGCACAGATACGCAGTATTTT. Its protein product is CASSDTWTGGSTDTQYF.

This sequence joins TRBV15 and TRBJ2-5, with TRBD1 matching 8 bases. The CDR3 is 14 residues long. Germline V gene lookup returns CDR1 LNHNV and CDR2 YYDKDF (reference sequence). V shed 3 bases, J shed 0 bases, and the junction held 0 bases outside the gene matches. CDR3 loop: CATSRGQDQETQYF. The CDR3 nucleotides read TGTGCCACCAGCAGGGGACAGGACCAAGAGACCCAGTACTTC. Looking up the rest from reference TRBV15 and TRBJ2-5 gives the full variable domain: DAMVIQNPRYQVTQFGKPVTLSCSQTLNHNVMYWYQQKSSQAPKLLFHYYDKDFNNEADTPDNFQSRRPNTSFCFLDIRSPGLGDTAMYLCATSRGQDQETQYFGPGTRLLVL.

The CDR3 loop is CASSLQGSGETQYF. CDR3 DNA sequence: TGTGCCAGCAGTCTCCAGGGGAGTGGGGAGACCCAGTACTTC. This chain connects TRBV3-1 (or the pseudogene TRBV3-2) to TRBJ2-5; D possibly corresponds to TRBD1 (6 bases). Germline CDR1 is LGHDT and CDR2 is YNNKEL (reference sequence). The CDR3 runs 14 residues. Trimming left V 6 bases short and J 5 bases short, with 16 bases between.

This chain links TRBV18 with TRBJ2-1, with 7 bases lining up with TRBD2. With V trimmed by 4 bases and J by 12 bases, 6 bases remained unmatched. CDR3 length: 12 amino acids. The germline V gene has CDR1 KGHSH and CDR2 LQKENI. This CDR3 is CASSQTSLRQFF. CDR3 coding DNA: TGTGCCAGCTCACAGACTAGCCTAAGGCAGTTCTTC.

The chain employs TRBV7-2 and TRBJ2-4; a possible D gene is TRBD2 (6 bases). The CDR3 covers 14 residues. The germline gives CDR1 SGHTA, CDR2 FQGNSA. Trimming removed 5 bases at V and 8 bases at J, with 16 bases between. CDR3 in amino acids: CASSPPGERDIQYF. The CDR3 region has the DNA TGTGCCAGCAGCCCGCCGGGGGAGCGTGACATTCAGTACTTC.

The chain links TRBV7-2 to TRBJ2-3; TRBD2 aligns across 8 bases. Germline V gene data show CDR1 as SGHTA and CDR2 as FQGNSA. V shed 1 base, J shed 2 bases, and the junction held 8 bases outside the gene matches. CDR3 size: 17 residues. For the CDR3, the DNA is TGTGCCAGCAGCTTAGACGTGGCTAGCGGGCCCACAGATACGCAGTATTTT. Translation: CASSLDVASGPTDTQYF.

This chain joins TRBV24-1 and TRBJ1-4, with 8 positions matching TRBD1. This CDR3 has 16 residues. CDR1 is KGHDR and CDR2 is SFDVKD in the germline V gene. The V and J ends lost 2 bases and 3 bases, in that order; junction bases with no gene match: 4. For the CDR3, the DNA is TGTGCCACCAGTGATTCGCGGACAGGGTCTAATGAAAAACTGTTTTTT. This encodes CATSDSRTGSNEKLFF.

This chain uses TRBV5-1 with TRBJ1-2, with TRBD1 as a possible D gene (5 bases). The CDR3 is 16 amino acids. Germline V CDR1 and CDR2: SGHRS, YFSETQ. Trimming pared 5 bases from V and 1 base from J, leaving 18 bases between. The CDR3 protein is CASSSRYDSLNYGYTF. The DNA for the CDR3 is TGCGCCAGCAGTTCTCGATACGACAGTCTTAACTATGGCTACACCTTC.

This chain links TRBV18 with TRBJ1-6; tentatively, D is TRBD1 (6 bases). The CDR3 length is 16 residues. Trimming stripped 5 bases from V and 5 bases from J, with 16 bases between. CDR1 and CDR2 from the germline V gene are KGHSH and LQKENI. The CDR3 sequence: CASSSLQGMDNSPLHF. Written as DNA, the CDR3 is TGTGCCAGCTCATCGTTACAGGGAATGGATAATTCACCCCTCCACTTT. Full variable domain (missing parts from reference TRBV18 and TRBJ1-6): NAGVMQNPRHLVRRRGQEARLRCSPMKGHSHVYWYRQLPEEGLKFMVYLQKENIIDESGMPKERFSAEFPKEGPSILRIQQVVRGDSAAYFCASSSLQGMDNSPLHFGNGTRLTVT.

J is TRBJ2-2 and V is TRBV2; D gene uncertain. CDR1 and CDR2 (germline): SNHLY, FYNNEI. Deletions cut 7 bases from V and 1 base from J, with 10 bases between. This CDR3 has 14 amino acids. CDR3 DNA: TGTGCCAGCATGAGACAATTGAACACCGGGGAGCTGTTTTTT. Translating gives CASMRQLNTGELFF.

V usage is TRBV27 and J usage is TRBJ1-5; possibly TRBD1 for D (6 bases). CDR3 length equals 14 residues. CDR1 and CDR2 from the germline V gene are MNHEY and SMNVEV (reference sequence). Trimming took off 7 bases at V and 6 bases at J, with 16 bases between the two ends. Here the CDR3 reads CASNTGGAGQPQHF. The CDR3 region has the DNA TGTGCCAGCAATACTGGGGGGGCTGGTCAGCCCCAGCATTTT.

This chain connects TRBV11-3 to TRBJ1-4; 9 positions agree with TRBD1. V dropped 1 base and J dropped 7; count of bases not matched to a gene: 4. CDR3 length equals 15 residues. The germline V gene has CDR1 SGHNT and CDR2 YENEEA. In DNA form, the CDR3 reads TGTGCCAGCAGCTTAGGGGGACAGGGAACTGAAAAACTGTTTTTT. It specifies CASSLGGQGTEKLFF.

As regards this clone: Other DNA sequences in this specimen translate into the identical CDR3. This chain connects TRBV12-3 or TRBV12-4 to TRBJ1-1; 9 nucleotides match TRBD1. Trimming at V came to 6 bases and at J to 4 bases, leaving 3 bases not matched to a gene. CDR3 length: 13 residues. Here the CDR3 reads CASRGQGGTEAFF. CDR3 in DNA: TGTGCCAGCAGGGGACAGGGAGGCACTGAAGCTTTCTTT.

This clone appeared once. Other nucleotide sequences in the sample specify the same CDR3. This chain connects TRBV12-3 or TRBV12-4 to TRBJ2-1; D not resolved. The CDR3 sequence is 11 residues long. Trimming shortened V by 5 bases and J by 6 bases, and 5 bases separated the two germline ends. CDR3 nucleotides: TGTGCCAGCAGTCTTCGCAATGAGCAGTTCTTC. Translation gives CASSLRNEQFF.